This T cell receptor (beta chain) stems from a study of blood T cell repertoires in COVID-19. Study information: The United States, Italy and Spain supplied acute and convalescent COVID-19 samples.

Original processing methods: Reference gene primer amplification yielded estimated nucleated cell counts. Libraries were prepared by immunoSEQ multiplex PCR; TCRdb keeps only in-frame clonotypes and omits some of them. V and J calls and clone size are copied from that table; D and trimming were computed from the DNA. The data hold about 200,000 clones, with roughly 90% observed a single time. All recovered Cohort 3 donors got two negative PCRs, got clearance, or saw symptom resolution. The germline CDR1 and CDR2 sequences are SNHLY and FYNNEI. The CDR3 totals 17 residues. The V and J ends lost 5 bases and 0 bases, in that order; junction bases with no gene match: 10. This clone was observed once.

The TCR comes from a woman aged 18-35 years who had recovered from COVID-19. The V and J genes are TRBV2 and TRBJ2-1; TRBD1 matches 7 bases. The sequenced sample was PBMCs or T cells enriched from blood (not recorded which). The CDR3 DNA is TGTGCCAGCAGTACCCCCCGGGACAGCAGCTCCTACAATGAGCAGTTCTTC. Translated: CASSTPRDSSSYNEQFF.